This TCR beta chain was sequenced during a study of metastatic and nonmetastatic thyroid tumors. Turning to the study itself: Where malignant and benign thyroid patients were concerned, repertoires were compared across blood and tumor or nodule tissue.

Study-wide findings and caveats: Reportedly, malignant thyroid tumors had significantly higher TCR beta diversity than benign nodules, in blood and tumor.

V gave up 5 bases and J gave up 12 bases; unmatched junction bases: 11. From germline, CDR1 is SQVTM and CDR2 ANQGSEA. This CDR3 contains 13 residues. As handled by the study authors: In papillary thyroid cancer, a distant-metastasis classifier was built using CDR3 differences across clinicopathological groups. TCRdb re-called the PCR reads via MiXCR. The V and J calls, along with clone size, are taken from TCRdb and not from the paper's own processing. The sample has 35,000 or so clones; roughly a sixth are singletons. Patients were all untreated before their thyroid surgery. A few counts support this clone. The antigen remains unidentified. This clone may be a read error of a much larger clone one base away.

The receptor's source is a male donor with papillary thyroid cancer or a benign thyroid nodule (not recorded which). Some clones in this sample may be carry-over from other donors' samples. The genes are TRBV29-1 and TRBJ2-1; 9 bases line up with TRBD2. Sequencing was performed on blood. CDR3 nucleotide sequence: TGCAGCGTTTGCGGGAGGGAGGCTGTAGGGCAGTTCTTC. It codes for CSVCGREAVGQFF.